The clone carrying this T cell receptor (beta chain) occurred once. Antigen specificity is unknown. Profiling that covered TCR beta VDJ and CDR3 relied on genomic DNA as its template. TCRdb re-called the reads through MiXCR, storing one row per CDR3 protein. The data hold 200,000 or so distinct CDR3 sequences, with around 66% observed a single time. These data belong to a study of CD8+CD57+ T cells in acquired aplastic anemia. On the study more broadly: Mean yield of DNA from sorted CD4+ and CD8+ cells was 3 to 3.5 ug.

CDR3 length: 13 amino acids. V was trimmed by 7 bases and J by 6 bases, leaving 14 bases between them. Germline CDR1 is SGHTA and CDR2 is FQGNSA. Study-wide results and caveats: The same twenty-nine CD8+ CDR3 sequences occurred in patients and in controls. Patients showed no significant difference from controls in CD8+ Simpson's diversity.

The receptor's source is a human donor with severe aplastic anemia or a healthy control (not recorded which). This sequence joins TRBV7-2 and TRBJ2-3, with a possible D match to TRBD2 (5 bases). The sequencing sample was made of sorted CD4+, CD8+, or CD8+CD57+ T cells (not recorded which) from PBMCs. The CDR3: CASTGSGGDTQYF. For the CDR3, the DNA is TGTGCCAGCACTGGGAGCGGTGGGGATACGCAGTATTTT.